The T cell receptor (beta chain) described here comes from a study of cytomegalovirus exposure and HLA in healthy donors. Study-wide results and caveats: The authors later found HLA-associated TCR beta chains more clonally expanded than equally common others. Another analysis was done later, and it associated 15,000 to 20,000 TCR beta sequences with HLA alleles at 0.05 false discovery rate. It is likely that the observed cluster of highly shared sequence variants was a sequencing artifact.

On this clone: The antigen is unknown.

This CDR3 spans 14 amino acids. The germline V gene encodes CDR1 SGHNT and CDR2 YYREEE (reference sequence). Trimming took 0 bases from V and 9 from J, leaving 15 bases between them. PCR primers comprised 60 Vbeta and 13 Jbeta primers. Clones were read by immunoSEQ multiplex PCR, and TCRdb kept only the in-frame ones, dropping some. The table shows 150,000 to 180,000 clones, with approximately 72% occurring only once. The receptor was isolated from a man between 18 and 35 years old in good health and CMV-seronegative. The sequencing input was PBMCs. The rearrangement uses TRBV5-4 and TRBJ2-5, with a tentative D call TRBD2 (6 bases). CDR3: CASSLEGTPGAQYF. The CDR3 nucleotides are TGTGCCAGCAGCTTGGAGGGGACGCCGGGGGCCCAGTACTTC.